This TCR beta chain originates from a study of blood T cell repertoires in COVID-19. This CDR3 region has 13 residues. Germline CDR1 KGHSH, CDR2 LQKENI. V lost 3 bases and J lost 1, with 6 bases in between. Data came from immunoSEQ multiplex PCR; TCRdb stores just in-frame clones and leaves some out. Of 80,000 to 95,000 clones listed, 70% to 85% were seen once; the top ten hold around 12%. The chain is built from TRBV18 and TRBJ1-1; D not resolved. The source is a human donor in a cohort sampled during active COVID-19. Sequenced material: peripheral blood. In DNA form, the CDR3 reads TGTGCCAGCTCACCTGACAAGAACACTGAAGCTTTCTTT. Its protein product is CASSPDKNTEAFF. Based on the CDR3 plus reference TRBV18 and TRBJ1-1, the full variable domain is NAGVMQNPRHLVRRRGQEARLRCSPMKGHSHVYWYRQLPEEGLKFMVYLQKENIIDESGMPKERFSAEFPKEGPSILRIQQVVRGDSAAYFCASSPDKNTEAFFGQGTRLTVV.